The entry below gives a single TCR beta chain sequence along with its context. A single count supports this clone. Its antigen is unknown. There are no base qualities to consult, and no much larger clone falls within one base. The sample belongs to a study of control samples from healthy donors and cancer patients (dated by TCRdb to the early 2020s). V is cut back by 4 bases and J by 3 bases, with 9 bases in the junction unmatched. The cysteine opens and the phenylalanine closes a CDR3 of 15 amino acids. The entry retains the CDR3 DNA only, 45 bases that are in frame from base 1. CDR1 and CDR2 were assigned from the germline V gene as SGHRS and YFSETQ. The method behind the library was the immunoSEQ multiplex PCR assay. TCRdb took this table from immuneACCESS and kept in-frame rearrangements with V and J called. Such tables lack part of the clones; where checked against another copy, unresolved V genes explain under half of the gap, and the rest is unexplained. This sample is represented by 75,000 to 90,000 clones; more than 75% of them were singletons. Less than 2.5% of the sample is held by the ten biggest clonotypes.

The rearrangement combines TRBV5-1 with TRBJ2-7; 8 bases in between match TRBD1. The receptor comes from a woman aged 40 to 50 in good health. Sequencing was performed on blood. For the CDR3, the sequence is CASSHSPGQVYEQYF. The base sequence is TGCGCCAGCAGCCATTCACCGGGACAGGTCTACGAGCAGTACTTC. Supplemented by the reference TRBV5-1 and TRBJ2-7 proteins around the CDR3, the complete variable domain is KAGVTQTPRYLIKTRGQQVTLSCSPISGHRSVSWYQQTPGQGLQFLFEYFSETQRNKGNFPGRFSGRQFSNSRSEMNVSTLELGDSALYLCASSHSPGQVYEQYFGPGTRLTVT.